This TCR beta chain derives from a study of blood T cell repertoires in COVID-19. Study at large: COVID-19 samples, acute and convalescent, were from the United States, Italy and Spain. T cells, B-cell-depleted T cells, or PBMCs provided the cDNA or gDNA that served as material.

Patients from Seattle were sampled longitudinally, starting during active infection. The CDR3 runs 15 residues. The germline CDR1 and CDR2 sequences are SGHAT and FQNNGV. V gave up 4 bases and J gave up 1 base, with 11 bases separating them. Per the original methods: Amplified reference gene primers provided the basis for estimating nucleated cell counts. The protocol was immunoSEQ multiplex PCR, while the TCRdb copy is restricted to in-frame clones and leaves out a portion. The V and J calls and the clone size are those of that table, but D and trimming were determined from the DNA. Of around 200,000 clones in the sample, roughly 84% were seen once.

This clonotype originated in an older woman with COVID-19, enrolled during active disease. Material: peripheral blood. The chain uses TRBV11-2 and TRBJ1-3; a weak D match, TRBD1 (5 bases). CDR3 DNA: TGTGCCAGCAGCTACCTGACAGATTCTGGAAACACCATATATTTT. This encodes CASSYLTDSGNTIYF.